Many counts were recorded for the clone carrying this T cell receptor beta chain. Germline V lookup: CDR1 MDHEN, CDR2 SYDVKM. Trimming cost V 3 bases and J 2 bases; bases outside gene matches: 11. This CDR3 has 18 amino acids. Alongside a J-beta primer mix, a sample-barcoded 5' primer served in a second PCR lasting roughly 7 to 11 cycles. TCRdb re-called the 5' RACE reads through MiXCR, storing one row per CDR3 protein. Of hundreds of thousands of distinct CDR3 sequences detected, around 20% appear once; the ten largest clones hold 3.6%. This specimen belongs to a study of blood T cells in healthy people across ages.

The sequence was obtained from a man aged 70-80 years in good health. The sequenced material came from blood. The chain is built from TRBV28 and TRBJ2-1; 9 bases fit TRBD2. Written as DNA, the CDR3 is TGTGCCAGCAGTTTCTCTAGCGGGACCCCAATTACCTACAATGAGCAGTTCTTC. As protein: CASSFSSGTPITYNEQFF.